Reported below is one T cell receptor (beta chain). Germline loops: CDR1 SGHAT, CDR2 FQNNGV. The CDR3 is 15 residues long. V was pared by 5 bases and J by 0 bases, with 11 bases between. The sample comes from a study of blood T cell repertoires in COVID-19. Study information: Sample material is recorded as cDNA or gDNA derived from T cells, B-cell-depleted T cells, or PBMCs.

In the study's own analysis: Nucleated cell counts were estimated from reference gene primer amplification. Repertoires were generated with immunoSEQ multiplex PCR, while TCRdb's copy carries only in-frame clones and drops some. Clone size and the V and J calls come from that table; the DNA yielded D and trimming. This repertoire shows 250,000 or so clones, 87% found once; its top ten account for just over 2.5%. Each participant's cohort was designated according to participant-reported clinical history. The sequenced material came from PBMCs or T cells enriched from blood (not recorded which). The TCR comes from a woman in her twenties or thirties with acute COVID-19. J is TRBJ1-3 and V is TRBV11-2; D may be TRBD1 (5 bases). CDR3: CASSHFRGSGNTIYF. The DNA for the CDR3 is TGTGCCAGCAGCCATTTTAGGGGCTCTGGAAACACCATATATTTT.